The rows below give T cell receptor beta chains drawn from one sample of a study of blood T cells in healthy people across ages. TCRdb re-analysed the 5' RACE reads in MiXCR, keeping a single row per CDR3 protein. Seen here are about 1.1 million distinct CDR3 sequences, roughly two fifths observed once, and the top ten hold less than 15%. Sequenced material: blood. All receptors derive from a man between 18 and 35 years old in good health. Each CDR3 is given with its conserved first and last residue. The D gene is left open where the match is weak. Size tells how often a clone was seen (once, few, many) or the class of an expanded clone, and some rows leave it out.

>-|-|TRBV5-1|TRBJ2-7
TGCGCCAGCAGCTTGACCAGTCACTACGAGCAGTACTTC
CASSLTSHYEQYF
>few|TRBD1|TRBV12-3/TRBV12-4|TRBJ2-2
TGTGCCAGCAGGGAGGGACAGGCGAACACCGGGGAGCTGTTTTTT
CASREGQANTGELFF
>few|-|TRBV4-2|TRBJ2-5
TGTGCCAGCAGCCAAGATCCCTCTACGACCCAGTACTTC
CASSQDPSTTQYF
>-|TRBD1|TRBV6-5|TRBJ1-6
TGTGCCAGCAGTTACGCGACAGGGGGTAATTCACCCCTCCACTTT
CASSYATGGNSPLHF
>-|-|TRBV5-1|TRBJ2-2
TGCGCCAGCAGCTTGGAACGGCCGAGCACCGGGGAGCTGTTTTTT
CASSLERPSTGELFF
>-|-|TRBV18|TRBJ2-3
TGTGCCAGCTCACCGGGCGGGGGCAACCATCTGGATACGCAGTATTTT
CASSPGGGNHLDTQYF
>few|TRBD1|TRBV10-3|TRBJ1-5
TGTGCCATCAGTGATTACAGGGGGCGAGATCAGCCCCAGCATTTT
CAISDYRGRDQPQHF
>few|TRBD1|TRBV10-3|TRBJ2-7
TGTGCCATCAGTGACCGCAGGACAGGGGAGGTGTACGAGCAGTACTTC
CAISDRRTGEVYEQYF
>few|TRBD2|TRBV4-2|TRBJ2-3
TGTGCCAGCAGCACACTAGCGGGGGGGCGCACAGATACGCAGTATTTT
CASSTLAGGRTDTQYF
>-|-|TRBV12-3/TRBV12-4|TRBJ1-5
TGTGCCAGCAGTCCTGAGGGGGGATTGGGCCCCCAGCATTTT
CASSPEGGLGPQHF
>few|-|TRBV14|TRBJ1-2
TGTGCCAGCAGTCGATATTCGTATGGCTACACCTTC
CASSRYSYGYTF
>-|-|TRBV9|TRBJ2-2
TGTGCCAGCAGCGTATCACCGCGGAGACCGAACACCGGGGAGCTGTTTTTT
CASSVSPRRPNTGELFF
>-|TRBD2|TRBV20-1|TRBJ2-5
TGCAGTGCTCCAGCGGGGGGGCCTGTAGATGAGCAGTACTTC
CSAPAGGPVDEQYF
>many|TRBD2|TRBV20-1|TRBJ2-1
TGCAGTGCCCTCGGACTAGCCTACAATGAGCAGTTCTTC
CSALGLAYNEQFF
>many|TRBD2|TRBV9|TRBJ2-1
TGTGCCAGCAGCGAACTTCTAGCGGGCAGCTACAATGAGCAGTTCTTC
CASSELLAGSYNEQFF
>-|-|TRBV30|TRBJ1-2
TGTGCCTGGAGTAGACAAGCTAATGGCTACACCTTC
CAWSRQANGYTF
>-|TRBD1|TRBV4-2|TRBJ2-7
TGTGCCAGCAGCCAAGACTTCGGACAGGGGGCCTACGAGCAGTACTTC
CASSQDFGQGAYEQYF
>-|-|TRBV28|TRBJ1-2
TGTGCCAGCATGTCTAGAGAGAGCTACACCTTC
CASMSRESYTF
>-|-|TRBV4-1|TRBJ2-3
TGCGCCAGCAGCCAAGATCCCTGGGACCCGGGGGACCTCCCAGATACGCAGTATTTT
CASSQDPWDPGDLPDTQYF
>-|-|TRBV10-2|TRBJ2-7
TGCGCCAGCAGTGAGCCGGGACTGACCTACGAGCAGTACTTC
CASSEPGLTYEQYF
>-|-|TRBV6-6|TRBJ2-4
TGTGCCAGCAGTTACTCGGCTCCAGGTGGAGGAAACATTCAGTACTTC
CASSYSAPGGGNIQYF
>many|-|TRBV7-7|TRBJ2-1
TGTGCTAGCAGCCTGGGACGGAGTCCGTACAATGAGCAGTTCTTC
CASSLGRSPYNEQFF
>-|-|TRBV29-1|TRBJ2-7
TGCAGCGTTGTGTCATCGGGAGAGCAGTACTTC
CSVVSSGEQYF
>-|-|TRBV28|TRBJ1-1
TGTGCCAGTCCGCGACCAGGCGGGGACACTGAAGCTTTCTTT
CASPRPGGDTEAFF
>-|TRBD1|TRBV12-3/TRBV12-4|TRBJ1-2
TGTGCCAGCAGAACCGACAGGGTGGGTGGCTACACCTTC
CASRTDRVGGYTF
>-|TRBD2|TRBV20-1|TRBJ2-1
TGCAGTGCTAATCCAGCGGGGGGCCGGGGCCCCTACAATGAGCAGTTCTTC
CSANPAGGRGPYNEQFF
>-|TRBD1|TRBV10-3|TRBJ2-1
TGTGCCATCAGTGAGATTACCGGGACAGCCTACAATGAGCAGTTCTTC
CAISEITGTAYNEQFF
>many|-|TRBV29-1|TRBJ2-1
TGCAGCGTAGTTGTTGGCTCCTACAATGAGCAGTTCTTC
CSVVVGSYNEQFF
>-|-|TRBV20-1|TRBJ1-2
TGCAGTGCTAGAGGAACCGGATACAGTGAAGGCTACACCTTC
CSARGTGYSEGYTF